Included here is one T cell receptor (beta chain) sequence, with context. The antigen is unknown. This record belongs to a study of HIV-infected children after antiretroviral therapy interruption. The treatment: PENTA 11 planned treatment interruption arm or continuous ART arm. Unique molecular identifiers were included in an RNA-based 3' RACE TCR library. TCRdb re-called the 3' RACE reads through MiXCR, storing one row per CDR3 protein. The repertoire holds some 38,000 distinct CDR3 sequences, approximately 7% seen once, with around 1% in the top ten. Study-level points and caveats: Minor non-naive CD45RA+ populations, like EMRA or stem memory, might contaminate naive sorts.

The starting material was CD45RA+ CD4+ T cells from PBMCs, pooled from several time points, obtained from a donor given antiretroviral therapy, either interrupted or continuous. The subset here: naive CD4+ CD45RA+ CD45RO- T cells. The origin of this receptor is a pool of human donors with HIV.

The CDR3 region is CASSLKQPGNTEAFF. DNA for the CDR3: TGTGCCAGCAGTTTAAAACAGCCAGGGAACACTGAAGCTTTCTTT. The V call is TRBV12-3 or TRBV12-4, the J call TRBJ1-1, with D unresolved. The CDR3 covers 15 residues. Trimming left V 2 bases short and J 1 base short, with 11 bases between.